The 29 T cell receptor beta chains below all came from one sample that was sequenced in a study of blood T cell repertoires in COVID-19. Sequencing was performed with immunoSEQ multiplex PCR; in TCRdb, only in-frame clones are kept and a portion is missing. The table shows around 77,000 clones, with 85% to 90% occurring only once. The sample consisted of peripheral blood. The receptor source for this set is a man older than 75 with acute or convalescent COVID-19.

This clone was picked up a small number of times. V is TRBV10-3 and J is TRBJ2-7; 7 bases are shared with TRBD1. Germline V gene lookup returns CDR1 ENHRY and CDR2 SYGVKD. The V and J ends lost 10 bases and 1 base, in that order; junction bases with no gene match: 7. The CDR3 runs 13 residues. Here the CDR3 DNA reads TGTGCCACCCGGGACAGTGCTTCCTACGAGCAGTACTTC. Translated, it gives CATRDSASYEQYF.

This clone was detected a few times. The chain joins TRBV5-1 to TRBJ2-1, with 10 bases that match TRBD2. The CDR3 has 16 amino acids. Germline V lookup: CDR1 SGHRS, CDR2 YFSETQ. Losses at the gene ends were 0 bases for V and 4 bases for J; bases not matched to a gene: 4. The CDR3 here is CASSLATSGVYNEQFF. The CDR3 nucleotides are TGCGCCAGCAGCTTGGCAACTAGCGGGGTATACAATGAGCAGTTCTTC.

The chain recombines TRBV27 with TRBJ2-2; 14 nucleotides line up with TRBD2. There are 17 residues in the CDR3. Germline V gives CDR1 MNHEY, CDR2 SMNVEV (reference sequence). Trimming removed 6 bases from V and 4 bases from J; junction bases left unmatched: 7. CDR3 sequence reads: CASRTSGRAITTGELFF. The CDR3 region has the DNA TGTGCCAGCAGGACTAGCGGGAGGGCCATAACCACCGGGGAGCTGTTTTTT.

The chain recombines TRBV18 with TRBJ2-7, with 7 nucleotides matching TRBD2. This CDR3 has 17 amino acids. In germline, CDR1 is KGHSH, CDR2 LQKENI. J gave up 0 bases and V 1 base, and 9 bases lay outside the gene matches. The CDR3 here is CASSPLAGGSSSYEQYF. CDR3 coding DNA: TGTGCCAGCTCACCACTCGCCGGGGGGTCGAGCTCCTACGAGCAGTACTTC.

In its sample, this clone was seen once. The V gene is TRBV5-1, the J gene TRBJ2-5, with 10 bases that match TRBD2. CDR1 and CDR2 from the germline V gene are SGHRS and YFSETQ. V was pared by 4 bases and J by 1 base, with 4 bases of the junction left unmatched. The CDR3 runs 15 residues. CDR3 sequence (DNA): TGCGCCAGCAGCCGATCTAGCGGGGGCCAAGAGACCCAGTACTTC. It is translated as CASSRSSGGQETQYF.

The chain has TRBV5-6 and TRBJ2-7, with a tentative D call TRBD1 (5 bases). The germline CDR1 and CDR2 sequences are SGHDT and YYEEEE. The CDR3 consists of 13 residues. V lost 4 bases, J lost 5 bases, and 13 bases lay in between. The CDR3 DNA sequence: TGTGCCAGCAGCCGAGGCAGGGCCCACGAGCAGTACTTC. It translates to CASSRGRAHEQYF.

The chain carries TRBV21-1 and TRBJ2-7; TRBD1, the D gene given by the table, was not confirmed from the DNA. TRBV21-1 is a pseudogene segment. The length of the CDR3 is 16 residues. In nucleotides, the CDR3 is TGTGCCAGCAGCACCGCCCGGGACAGGCGTGAGTACGAGCAGTACTTC. This gives the protein CASSTARDRREYEQYF.

The V call is TRBV28, the J call TRBJ2-7, with 14 bases aligning to TRBD2. V lost 4 bases to trimming and J lost 3 bases; unmatched junction nucleotides: 23. CDR1 and CDR2 from the germline V gene are MDHEN and SYDVKM. The CDR3 is 22 amino acids. CDR3: CASSSATGSGTSGRRGIYEQYF. The CDR3 DNA sequence: TGTGCCAGCAGTTCTGCGACAGGCTCCGGGACTAGCGGGAGAAGGGGGATCTACGAGCAGTACTTC.

CDR3 nucleotide sequence: TGTGCCAGCAGCTTAGGCGGAAGCGGGAGGTCCTACGAGCAGTACTTC. It codes for CASSLGGSGRSYEQYF. V gene TRBV7-2 combines with J gene TRBJ2-7; 9 bases are shared with TRBD2. The CDR3 extends over 16 amino acids. Germline lookup yields CDR1 SGHTA and CDR2 FQGNSA. With 1 base clipped from V and 1 base from J, the junction kept 5 bases outside the gene matches.

The J gene is TRBJ2-3, the V gene TRBV19, with TRBD1 identical over 8 bases. V dropped 6 bases and J dropped 3; count of bases not matched to a gene: 2. Per germline, CDR1 LNHDA and CDR2 SQIVND (reference sequence). The CDR3 totals 13 residues. The CDR3 DNA reads TGTGCCAGTAGGCGACAGGGGACAGATACGCAGTATTTT. Translating it yields CASRRQGTDTQYF. The full variable domain, in which reference TRBV19 and TRBJ2-3 provide the parts outside the CDR3, is DGGITQSPKYLFRKEGQNVTLSCEQNLNHDAMYWYRQDPGQGLRLIYYSQIVNDFQKGDIAEGYSVSREKKESFPLTVTSAQKNPTAFYLCASRRQGTDTQYFGPGTRLTVL.

This clone is a singleton in its sample. The chain carries TRBV25-1 and TRBJ2-3, with D unclear. V lost 6 bases and J lost 7, with 8 bases in between. This CDR3 region has 11 residues. The germline V gene encodes CDR1 MGHDK and CDR2 SYGVNS. For the CDR3, the DNA is TGTGCCAGCAGCCACATGCATACGCAGTATTTT. It codes for CASSHMHTQYF.

The genes are TRBV24-1 and TRBJ2-3; 9 nucleotides line up with TRBD2. This CDR3 has 16 residues. CDR1 and CDR2 from the germline V gene are KGHDR and SFDVKD. V shed 3 bases, J shed 8 bases, and the junction held 11 bases outside the gene matches. CDR3 DNA sequence: TGTGCCACCAGTGATGCGGGGGGGCCCCGAGATGGTACGCAGTATTTT. Protein sequence: CATSDAGGPRDGTQYF.

This clone has more than one count but fewer than ten. The rearrangement uses TRBV29-1 and TRBJ2-2; 11 bases are a match to TRBD1. Germline V lookup: CDR1 SQVTM, CDR2 ANQGSEA. The CDR3 is made up of 13 amino acids. V lost 7 bases, J lost 3 bases, and 1 base stayed unmatched. CDR3 DNA: TGCAGCGGGGGACAGGGGGACACCGGGGAGCTGTTTTTT. It is translated as CSGGQGDTGELFF.

J is TRBJ2-3 and V is TRBV2; 7 bases match TRBD2. The V segment lost 8 bases and the J segment 4 bases; nucleotides outside the gene matches: 0. Germline-derived CDR1 and CDR2 are SNHLY and FYNNEI. The CDR3 loop spans 11 amino acids. The CDR3 sequence is CASGGADTQYF. The CDR3 DNA reads TGTGCCAGCGGGGGGGCAGATACGCAGTATTTT.

The chain carries TRBV3-1 (or the pseudogene TRBV3-2) and TRBJ1-6, with D uncertain. The CDR3 length is 16 residues. Germline assignment: CDR1 LGHDT and CDR2 YNNKEL (reference sequence). Between the trimmed V and J ends, which lost 1 base and 11 bases, there was a span of 18 bases. The chain's CDR3 is CASSQAGAGRFAPLHF. The CDR3 DNA is TGTGCCAGCAGCCAAGCGGGAGCAGGTAGATTCGCACCCCTCCACTTT.

J is TRBJ1-2 and V is TRBV6-5; 9 positions match TRBD1. V was clipped by 7 bases and J by 4 bases; unmatched bases: 10. From germline, CDR1 is MNHEY and CDR2 SVGAGI. The CDR3 has 15 residues. CDR3 sequence: CASTKEQGATYGYTF. The DNA of the CDR3 is TGTGCCAGCACCAAAGAACAGGGGGCCACCTATGGCTACACCTTC.

This clone was observed a few times. As DNA, the CDR3 is TGCGCCAGCAGTGAGTGGGACACAACCAATCAGCCCCAGCATTTT. Encoded protein: CASSEWDTTNQPQHF. This chain connects TRBV10-1 to TRBJ1-5; D may be TRBD1 (6 bases). CDR1 and CDR2 from the germline V gene are WNHNN and SYGVQD (reference sequence). V lost 1 base and J lost 3, with 10 bases in between. The CDR3 runs to 15 residues.

The CDR3 loop reads CASSYGRAPYEQYF. The DNA for the CDR3 is TGTGCCAGCAGTTACGGGAGGGCCCCATACGAGCAGTACTTC. This chain links TRBV6-5 with TRBJ2-7; 7 nucleotides line up with TRBD2. The CDR3 is 14 residues long. V lost 2 bases, J lost 4 bases, and 5 bases stayed unmatched. The V gene's germline CDR1 is MNHEY and CDR2 SVGAGI.

V usage is TRBV12-5 and J usage is TRBJ2-7; 14 bases match TRBD2. Trimming cost V 6 bases and J 3 bases; bases outside gene matches: 4. Germline V gives CDR1 LGHNT, CDR2 FRNRAP. The CDR3 extends over 15 amino acids. The CDR3 DNA is TGTGCTAGTGGCACGACTAGCGGGAGGGGCTACGAGCAGTACTTC. Encoded protein: CASGTTSGRGYEQYF.

The gene calls are TRBV5-1 and TRBJ2-7; 8 nucleotides align to TRBD2. This CDR3 has 14 amino acids. Per germline, CDR1 SGHRS and CDR2 YFSETQ. J gave up 2 bases and V 4 bases, and 5 bases lay outside the gene matches. CDR3 DNA sequence: TGCGCCAGCAGCAGGGCACTAGCGGCCTACGAGCAGTACTTC. It encodes CASSRALAAYEQYF.

J is TRBJ2-1 and V is TRBV25-1; 12 bases line up with TRBD2. Germline CDR1 and CDR2: MGHDK and SYGVNS. Trimming took 8 bases from V and 5 from J; bases not matched to a gene: 4. The CDR3 is 14 residues long. CDR3 bases: TGTGCCAGCTACGGACTAGCGGGGCACAATGAGCAGTTCTTC. Its protein is CASYGLAGHNEQFF.

The chain combines TRBV14 with TRBJ2-7; D might be TRBD1 (6 bases). CDR1 SGHDN and CDR2 FVKESK come from the germline V gene. With 0 bases removed from V and 3 bases from J, the gap between germline ends came to 15 bases. This CDR3 region has 16 residues. CDR3: CASSQDFYGGHYEQYF. The DNA for the CDR3 is TGTGCCAGCAGCCAAGATTTCTATGGGGGACACTACGAGCAGTACTTC. Variable domain in full (rest from reference TRBV14 and TRBJ2-7): EAGVTQFPSHSVIEKGQTVTLRCDPISGHDNLYWYRRVMGKEIKFLLHFVKESKQDESGMPNNRFLAERTGGTYSTLKVQPAELEDSGVYFCASSQDFYGGHYEQYFGPGTRLTVT.

V is TRBV2 and J is TRBJ2-5; 8 bases are a match to TRBD2. The trim removed 6 bases at V and 5 bases at J, leaving 8 bases unmatched. The V gene's germline CDR1 is SNHLY and CDR2 FYNNEI. The CDR3 is 14 amino acids. CDR3 region: CASRPGGPGETQYF. In DNA, the CDR3 is TGTGCCAGCAGGCCGGGGGGGCCCGGGGAGACCCAGTACTTC.

About this clone itself: The junction shows a germline mismatch at one end, possibly a read error. V is TRBV9 and J is TRBJ1-2; D may be TRBD1 (6 bases). This CDR3 has 12 residues. CDR1 and CDR2 (germline): SGDLS, YYNGEE. CDR3 residues: CASSVTGKSLFF. CDR3 DNA sequence: TGTGCCAGCAGCGTTACAGGGAAGTCCCTCTTCTTC.

The gene calls are TRBV6-2 or TRBV6-3 and TRBJ2-5; 7 bases fit TRBD1. This CDR3 comprises 15 residues. Trimming removed 6 bases from V and 5 bases from J; junction bases left unmatched: 12. Germline CDR1 reads MNHEY; CDR2 reads SVGEGT. The CDR3 region is CASSPTGDLVETQYF. CDR3 in DNA: TGTGCCAGCAGCCCTACAGGGGATCTTGTCGAGACCCAGTACTTC.

DNA of the CDR3: TGCGCCAGCAGCTTGGTCGGTACAGGGGGAGAGACCCAGTACTTC. Residues: CASSLVGTGGETQYF. The chain employs TRBV5-1 and TRBJ2-5, with 8 bases that match TRBD1. Germline CDR1 SGHRS, CDR2 YFSETQ. This CDR3 comprises 15 residues. The V segment lost 0 bases and the J segment 4 bases; nucleotides outside the gene matches: 5.

The gene calls are TRBV7-3 and TRBJ2-2; weak D call: TRBD1 (6 bases). Trimming stripped 5 bases from V and 4 bases from J, with 8 bases between. CDR3 size: 13 residues. CDR1 SGHTA and CDR2 FQGTGA come from the germline V gene. In DNA, the CDR3 is TGTGCCAGCAGCAGGACAGTCACCGGGGAGCTGTTTTTT. This sequence encodes CASSRTVTGELFF. Variable domain in full (rest from reference TRBV7-3 and TRBJ2-2): GAGVSQTPSNKVTEKGKYVELRCDPISGHTALYWYRQSLGQGPEFLIYFQGTGAADDSGLPNDRFFAVRPEGSVSTLKIQRTERGDSAVYLCASSRTVTGELFFGEGSRLTVL.

The chain joins TRBV28 to TRBJ2-7, with 9 bases matching TRBD1. From germline, CDR1 is MDHEN and CDR2 SYDVKM. The CDR3 is 14 residues long. V lost 6 bases, J lost 3 bases, and 6 bases stayed unmatched. The chain's CDR3 is CASSPGQGFYEQYF. DNA for the CDR3: TGTGCCAGCAGCCCTGGACAGGGGTTCTACGAGCAGTACTTC.

V gene TRBV28 combines with J gene TRBJ1-1; TRBD1 agrees at 8 bases. CDR1 and CDR2 (germline): MDHEN, SYDVKM. The CDR3 covers 14 residues. Trimming took 2 bases from V and 8 from J; bases not matched to a gene: 7. The CDR3: CASSLPGQGKEAFF. Here the CDR3 DNA reads TGTGCCAGCAGTTTACCTGGACAGGGCAAGGAAGCTTTCTTT. Based on the CDR3 plus reference TRBV28 and TRBJ1-1, the full variable domain is DVKVTQSSRYLVKRTGEKVFLECVQDMDHENMFWYRQDPGLGLRLIYFSYDVKMKEKGDIPEGYSVSREKKERFSLILESASTNQTSMYLCASSLPGQGKEAFFGQGTRLTVV.